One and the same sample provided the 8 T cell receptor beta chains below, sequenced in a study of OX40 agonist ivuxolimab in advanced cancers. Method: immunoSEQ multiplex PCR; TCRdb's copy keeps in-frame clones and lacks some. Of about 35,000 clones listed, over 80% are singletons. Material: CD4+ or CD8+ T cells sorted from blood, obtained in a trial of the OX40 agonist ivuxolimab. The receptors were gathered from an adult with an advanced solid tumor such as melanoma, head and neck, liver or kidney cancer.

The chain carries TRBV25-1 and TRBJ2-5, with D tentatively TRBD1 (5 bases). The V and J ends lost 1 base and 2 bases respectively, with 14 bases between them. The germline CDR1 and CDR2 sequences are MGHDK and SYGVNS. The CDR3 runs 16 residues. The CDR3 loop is CASSESDLGRQETQYF. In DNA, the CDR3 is TGTGCCAGCAGTGAATCGGATCTGGGGCGACAAGAGACCCAGTACTTC.

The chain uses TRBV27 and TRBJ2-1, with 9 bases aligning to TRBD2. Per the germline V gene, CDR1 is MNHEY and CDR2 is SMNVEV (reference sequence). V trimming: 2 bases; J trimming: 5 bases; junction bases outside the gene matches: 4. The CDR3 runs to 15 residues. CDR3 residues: CASSLSLAGNNEQFF. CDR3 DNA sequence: TGTGCCAGCAGTTTAAGTCTAGCGGGAAACAATGAGCAGTTCTTC.

The CDR3 sequence: CASSERPQETQYF. CDR3 sequence (DNA): TGCGCCAGCAGTGAACGGCCCCAGGAGACCCAGTACTTC. The rearrangement uses TRBV10-1 and TRBJ2-5; D gene uncertain. Germline V gives CDR1 WNHNN, CDR2 SYGVQD (reference sequence). With 3 bases removed from V and 5 bases from J, the gap between germline ends came to 10 bases. This CDR3 is 13 amino acids long.

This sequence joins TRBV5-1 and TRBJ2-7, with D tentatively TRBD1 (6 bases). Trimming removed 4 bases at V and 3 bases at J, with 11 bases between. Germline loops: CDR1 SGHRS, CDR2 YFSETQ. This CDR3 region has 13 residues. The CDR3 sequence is CASSPGTLYEQYF. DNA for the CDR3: TGCGCCAGCAGCCCGGGGACACTCTACGAGCAGTACTTC.

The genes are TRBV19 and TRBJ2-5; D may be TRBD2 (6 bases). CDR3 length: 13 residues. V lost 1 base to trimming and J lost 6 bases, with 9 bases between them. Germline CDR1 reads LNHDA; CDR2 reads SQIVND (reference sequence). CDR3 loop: CASSIVGGQTQYF. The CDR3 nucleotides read TGTGCCAGTAGTATAGTCGGGGGTCAGACCCAGTACTTC.

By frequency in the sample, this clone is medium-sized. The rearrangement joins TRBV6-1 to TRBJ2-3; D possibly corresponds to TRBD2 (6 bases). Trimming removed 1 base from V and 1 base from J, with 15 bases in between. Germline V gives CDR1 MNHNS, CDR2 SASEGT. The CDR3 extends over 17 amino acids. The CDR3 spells CASSEVVGGSGTDTQYF. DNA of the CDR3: TGTGCCAGCAGTGAAGTTGTGGGGGGTTCTGGCACAGATACGCAGTATTTT.

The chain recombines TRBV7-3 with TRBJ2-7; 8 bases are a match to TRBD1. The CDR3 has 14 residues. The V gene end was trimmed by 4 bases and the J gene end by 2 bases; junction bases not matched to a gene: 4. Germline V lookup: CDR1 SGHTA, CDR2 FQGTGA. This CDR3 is CASSYGTGAYEQYF. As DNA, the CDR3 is TGTGCCAGCAGCTACGGGACAGGCGCCTACGAGCAGTACTTC.

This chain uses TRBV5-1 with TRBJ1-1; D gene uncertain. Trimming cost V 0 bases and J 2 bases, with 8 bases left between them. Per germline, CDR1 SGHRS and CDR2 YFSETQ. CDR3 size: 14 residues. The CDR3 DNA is TGCGCCAGCAGCTTGGACAGAATTAACACTGAAGCTTTCTTT. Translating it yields CASSLDRINTEAFF.